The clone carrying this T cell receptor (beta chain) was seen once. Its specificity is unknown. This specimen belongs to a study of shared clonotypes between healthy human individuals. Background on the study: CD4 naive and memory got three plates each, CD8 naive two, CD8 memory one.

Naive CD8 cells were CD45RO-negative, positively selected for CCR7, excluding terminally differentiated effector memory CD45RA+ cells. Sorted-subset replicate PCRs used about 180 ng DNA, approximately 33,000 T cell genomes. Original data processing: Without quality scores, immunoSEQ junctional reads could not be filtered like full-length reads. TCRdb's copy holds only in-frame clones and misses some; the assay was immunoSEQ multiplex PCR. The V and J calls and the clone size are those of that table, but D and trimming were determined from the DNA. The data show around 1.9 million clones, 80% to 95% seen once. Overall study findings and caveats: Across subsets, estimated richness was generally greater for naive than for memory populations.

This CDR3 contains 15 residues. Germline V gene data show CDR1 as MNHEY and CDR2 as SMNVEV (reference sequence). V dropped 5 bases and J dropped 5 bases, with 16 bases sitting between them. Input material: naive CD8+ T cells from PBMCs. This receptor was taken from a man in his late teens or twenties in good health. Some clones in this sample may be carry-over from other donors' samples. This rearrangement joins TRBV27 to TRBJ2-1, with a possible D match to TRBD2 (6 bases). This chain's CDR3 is CASSPRDSSNNEQFF. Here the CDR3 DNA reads TGTGCCAGCAGTCCTCGGGACTCATCGAACAATGAGCAGTTCTTC.